One and the same sample provided the 17 T cell receptor beta chains below, sequenced in a study of T cell repertoires in cytomegalovirus infection. Their cognate antigens are unknown. TCRdb used MiXCR to reprocess the reads, holding one entry per CDR3 protein. This sample carries 250,000 to 300,000 distinct CDR3 sequences, approximately 22% of them seen once, and the ten largest clones take roughly a fifth. Sample: cultured PBMCs, taken from culture after CMV antigen stimulation. All receptors derive from a human donor in good health (CMV status not recorded). Some clones in this sample may be carry-over from other donors' samples.

This clonotype was observed a few times. The chain couples TRBV20-1 to TRBJ2-7; 7 nucleotides agree with TRBD2. Trimming cost V 1 base and J 11 bases; bases outside gene matches: 2. Germline V lookup: CDR1 DFQATT, CDR2 SNEGSKA (reference sequence). This CDR3 region has 10 residues. The CDR3 reads CSARVLAEYF. The CDR3, as DNA: TGCAGTGCTAGAGTTCTAGCGGAGTACTTC.

This clonotype showed up just once. A much larger clonotype is one base distant, so this may be a read error. J is TRBJ1-5 and V is TRBV7-6, with D hard to call. V lost 1 base, J lost 4 bases, and 8 bases lay in between. CDR1 is SGHVS and CDR2 is FNYEAQ in the germline V gene. This CDR3 has 14 amino acids. For the CDR3, the DNA is TGTGCCAGCAGCTTAGAACATGGGAATCAGCCCCAGCATTTT. Translating gives CASSLEHGNQPQHF. Based on the CDR3 plus reference TRBV7-6 and TRBJ1-5, the full variable domain is GAGVSQSPRYKVTKRGQDVALRCDPISGHVSLYWYRQALGQGPEFLTYFNYEAQQDKSGLPNDRFSAERPEGSISTLTIQRTEQRDSAMYRCASSLEHGNQPQHFGDGTRLSIL.

The gene calls are TRBV6-5 and TRBJ2-1; the match to TRBD1 covers 8 bases. The CDR3 extends over 15 amino acids. CDR1 MNHEY and CDR2 SVGAGI come from the germline V gene. J lost 8 bases, V lost 5 bases, and 11 bases had no gene match. The CDR3 spells CASSLNGAGGDEQFF. The CDR3 DNA is TGTGCCAGCAGTCTAAATGGGGCAGGGGGCGATGAGCAGTTCTTC.

This clonotype was picked up a small number of times. This rearrangement joins TRBV6-6 to TRBJ1-4, with D perhaps matching TRBD1 (6 bases). Germline CDR1 MNHNY, CDR2 SVGAGI (reference sequence). The CDR3 totals 14 residues. V gave up 2 bases and J gave up 8 bases, with 12 bases separating them. The DNA of the CDR3 is TGTGCCAGCAGTTACGAACAGGGACGAGAAAAACTGTTTTTT. Amino acids: CASSYEQGREKLFF.

This clonotype was recorded many times. The J gene is TRBJ1-4, the V gene TRBV4-1, with D tentatively TRBD1 (6 bases). Per germline, CDR1 MGHRA and CDR2 YSYEKL. The CDR3 loop spans 15 amino acids. Trimming cost V 4 bases and J 5 bases, with 14 bases left between them. The CDR3 loop is CASSLLGQRNEKLFF. CDR3 nucleotide sequence: TGCGCCAGCAGCCTCCTTGGACAGAGAAATGAAAAACTGTTTTTT.

On this clonotype: Possible read error: a much larger clone is one base away. This chain links TRBV12-3 or TRBV12-4 with TRBJ1-5, with 9 bases that match TRBD1. The CDR3 is 15 residues long. J lost 3 bases, V lost 5 bases, and 5 bases had no gene match. The CDR3 DNA reads as TGTGCCAGCAGTCACAGGGGGCACGACAATCAGCCCCAGCATTTT. Translation gives CASSHRGHDNQPQHF.

The chain recombines TRBV25-1 with TRBJ2-2; D uncertain. V was cut by 7 bases and J by 1 base, with 4 bases left in between. Germline V gene sequence: CDR1 MGHDK, CDR2 SYGVNS. This CDR3 spans 12 amino acids. The CDR3 sequence is CASIKNTGELFF. DNA for the CDR3: TGTGCCAGCATCAAGAACACCGGGGAGCTGTTTTTT.

This chain uses TRBV27 with TRBJ1-1; tentative D call: TRBD1 (6 bases). The germline gives CDR1 MNHEY, CDR2 SMNVEV (reference sequence). The CDR3 runs to 15 residues. The ends were cut back, 6 bases at V and 3 bases at J, with 17 bases in the middle. The CDR3 here is CASRIIRGMDTEAFF. The CDR3 coding sequence is TGTGCCAGCAGGATAATTAGGGGGATGGACACTGAAGCTTTCTTT.

This clonotype was recorded at least ten times. This chain connects TRBV6-2 or TRBV6-3 to TRBJ2-7; D is perhaps TRBD1 (6 bases). In germline, CDR1 is MNHEY, CDR2 SVGEGT. Trimming removed 1 base from V and 3 bases from J, with 10 bases in between. The CDR3 sequence is 14 residues long. CDR3 sequence (DNA): TGTGCCAGCAGTTACTACAGGGCGGACTACGAGCAGTACTTC. This translates into CASSYYRADYEQYF.

The chain joins TRBV7-2 to TRBJ2-3; 11 positions match TRBD2. The CDR3 contains 16 residues. Trimming took 5 bases from V and 1 from J; bases not matched to a gene: 5. CDR1 and CDR2 (germline): SGHTA, FQGNSA. The CDR3 here is CASSTRTSGRTDTQYF. The CDR3 nucleotides are TGTGCCAGCAGCACCCGGACTAGCGGGCGCACAGATACGCAGTATTTT.

This clonotype turned up a few times. The chain joins TRBV28 to TRBJ1-5, with no clear D. Trimming removed 4 bases at V and 5 bases at J, with 15 bases between. Germline CDR1 and CDR2: MDHEN and SYDVKM. CDR3 length: 15 residues. CDR3 sequence (DNA): TGTGCCAGCAGTTCCCCCTCAGGCTACGATCAGCCCCAGCATTTT. Translation gives CASSSPSGYDQPQHF.

This clonotype was seen many times. This rearrangement joins TRBV7-8 to TRBJ1-2; no firm D call. This CDR3 spans 16 amino acids. V lost 5 bases, J lost 2 bases, and 18 bases lay in between. Germline values: CDR1 SGHVS, CDR2 FQNEAQ. The CDR3 DNA is TGTGCCAGCAGCCCAATCCGAGGGATGCTGAACTATGGCTACACCTTC. Translation: CASSPIRGMLNYGYTF. The full variable domain, rest sourced from reference TRBV7-8 and TRBJ1-2, is GAGVSQSPRYKVAKRGQDVALRCDPISGHVSLFWYQQALGQGPEFLTYFQNEAQLDKSGLPSDRFFAERPEGSVSTLKIQRTQQEDSAVYLCASSPIRGMLNYGYTFGSGTRLTVV.

The V gene is TRBV7-6, the J gene TRBJ2-1; D may correspond to TRBD1 or TRBD2 (5 bases each). The CDR3 totals 16 residues. Germline V CDR1 and CDR2: SGHVS, FNYEAQ. The germline V and J ends were trimmed by 1 base and 10 bases, with 20 bases remaining between them. The CDR3 reads CASSLGRDPTASEQFF. CDR3 coding DNA: TGTGCCAGCAGCTTAGGACGGGACCCCACCGCTAGCGAGCAGTTCTTC. Variable domain in full (rest from reference TRBV7-6 and TRBJ2-1): GAGVSQSPRYKVTKRGQDVALRCDPISGHVSLYWYRQALGQGPEFLTYFNYEAQQDKSGLPNDRFSAERPEGSISTLTIQRTEQRDSAMYRCASSLGRDPTASEQFFGPGTRLTVL.

This chain's CDR3 is CASAPGVDTQYF. Written as DNA, the CDR3 is TGTGCCAGCGCCCCCGGGGTAGATACGCAGTATTTT. The J gene is TRBJ2-3, the V gene TRBV25-1; D possibly corresponds to TRBD2 (5 bases). Per germline, CDR1 MGHDK and CDR2 SYGVNS. The CDR3 covers 12 residues. Deletions cut 8 bases from V and 5 bases from J, with 11 bases between.

V gene TRBV10-3 combines with J gene TRBJ1-6; the match to TRBD1 covers 9 bases. Unmatched junction bases numbered 10, after V lost 6 bases and J lost 7 bases. The CDR3 contains 16 residues. Germline CDR1 ENHRY, CDR2 SYGVKD. This chain's CDR3 is CAISPDRGLLNSPLHF. The CDR3 nucleotides are TGTGCCATCAGCCCGGACAGGGGCCTATTAAATTCACCCCTCCACTTT.

This clonotype was counted only a few times. The chain is built from TRBV7-9 and TRBJ1-2; D perhaps matches TRBD1 (5 bases). Trimming pared 5 bases from V and 6 bases from J, leaving 16 bases between. CDR1 and CDR2 (germline): SEHNR, FQNEAQ (reference sequence). There are 14 residues in the CDR3. The CDR3 DNA reads as TGTGCCAGCAGCCCGCGCCGGGACTCGGATGGCTACACCTTC. Translated, it gives CASSPRRDSDGYTF.

The table lists this clonotype with a few counts. The chain recombines TRBV12-3 or TRBV12-4 with TRBJ2-2, with unresolved D. The CDR3 runs 15 residues. V gave up 3 bases and J gave up 6 bases, with 14 bases separating them. The CDR3 here is CASSFGRTRSGELFF. The CDR3 DNA sequence: TGTGCCAGCAGTTTCGGCAGGACCCGGTCCGGGGAGCTGTTTTTT.